This T cell receptor (beta chain) was recorded in a study of blood T cell repertoires in COVID-19 (dated by TCRdb to 2020 to 2021). For context, the study as a whole: The collaborator samples originated in the United States, Italy and Spain and spanned the acute and convalescent phases of COVID-19. The prospective study material was composed of cDNA or gDNA derived from T cells, B-cell-depleted T cells, or PBMCs. The dataset comprised deeply sampled blood TCRbeta repertoires from subjects exposed to, actively infected with, or recovered from COVID-19. The repertoires were released in a freely available public database intended as a resource for research on the immune response to SARS-CoV-2. Samples came from the ongoing ImmuneRACE study (first 160 participants) plus 1,254 subjects from 6 global collaborators. A de-identified subject ID, COVID-19 status, age in years and sex were almost always included in the sample metadata. HLA class I and class II types, where available, came from metadata supplied by the sample provider rather than from assay-based typing. Results the study describes overall, beyond this receptor: The amount of clinical and demographic metadata varied by source and participant and was provided uncurated.

TCRbeta CDR3 regions were amplified from genomic DNA using the immunoSEQ Assay, a bias-controlled multiplex PCR. For the original study's pipeline: The number of nucleated cells in each sample was estimated by amplification of reference gene primers within the assay. To quantify the absolute abundance of each unique TCRbeta CDR3 rearrangement, sequence reads were collapsed and filtered. For each sample, productive Simpson clonality was calculated as the square root of Simpson's diversity index over productive rearrangements. The source is immuneACCESS, and TCRdb retained only in-frame sequences with V and J called. Part of the clones is not carried over; for the studies checked, unresolved V genes explain less than half of this, and the remainder is unexplained. V, J and clone size reflect that table, while D and trimming were determined from the DNA. This sample holds around 250,000 clones; approximately 80% were observed only once. Over 14% of the sample belongs to the ten largest clones.

Turning to this clone: Its recognized antigen is unknown. No much larger clone is present one base from it, and per-base qualities are unavailable.

Enrolling through a virtual design, the prospective study's participants ranged in age from roughly 18 to 95 years and lived across roughly 24 United States geographic areas. In the prospective study, cohorts were assigned on the basis of participant-reported clinical history obtained from a screening survey and a study questionnaire. For ImmuneRACE Cohort 3, a participant was defined as recovered based on two consecutive negative NP/OP PCR tests, clearance by a healthcare professional, or resolution of symptoms. In the prospective study, whole blood, serum and a nasopharyngeal or oropharyngeal swab were collected from each participant by mobile phlebotomists. Additional blood draws and questionnaires over an approximately two-month period could optionally be provided by prospective study participants. Prospective study blood samples were shipped either frozen or at room temperature before DNA extraction.

The source is a man in his forties or fifties who had recovered from COVID-19. The sample taken for sequencing was PBMCs or T cells enriched from blood (not recorded which).

This receptor carries the CDR3 CASSYRDSQETQYF. The nucleotide sequence is given as TGTGCCAGCAGCTACCGGGACAGCCAAGAGACCCAGTACTTC. The sequence is built from TRBV5-5 and TRBJ2-5; 7 bases in the middle match TRBD1. CDR3 length: 14 amino acids, cysteine to phenylalanine. Just the 42-base CDR3 DNA is kept, in frame starting at base 1. V loses 3 bases at its end and J loses 1 base; junction bases beyond the gene matches: 3. The germline V gene (reference sequence) provides CDR1 SGHKS and CDR2 YYEKEE.